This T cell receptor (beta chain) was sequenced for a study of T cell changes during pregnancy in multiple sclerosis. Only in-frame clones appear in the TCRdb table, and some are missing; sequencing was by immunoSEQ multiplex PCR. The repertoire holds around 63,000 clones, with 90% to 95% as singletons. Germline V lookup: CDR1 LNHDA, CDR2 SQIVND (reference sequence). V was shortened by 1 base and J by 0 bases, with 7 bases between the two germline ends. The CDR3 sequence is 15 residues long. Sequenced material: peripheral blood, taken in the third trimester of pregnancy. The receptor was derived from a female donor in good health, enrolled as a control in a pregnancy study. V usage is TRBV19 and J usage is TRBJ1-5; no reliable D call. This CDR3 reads CASSIVHYSNQPQHF. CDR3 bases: TGTGCCAGTAGTATAGTACACTATAGCAATCAGCCCCAGCATTTT.